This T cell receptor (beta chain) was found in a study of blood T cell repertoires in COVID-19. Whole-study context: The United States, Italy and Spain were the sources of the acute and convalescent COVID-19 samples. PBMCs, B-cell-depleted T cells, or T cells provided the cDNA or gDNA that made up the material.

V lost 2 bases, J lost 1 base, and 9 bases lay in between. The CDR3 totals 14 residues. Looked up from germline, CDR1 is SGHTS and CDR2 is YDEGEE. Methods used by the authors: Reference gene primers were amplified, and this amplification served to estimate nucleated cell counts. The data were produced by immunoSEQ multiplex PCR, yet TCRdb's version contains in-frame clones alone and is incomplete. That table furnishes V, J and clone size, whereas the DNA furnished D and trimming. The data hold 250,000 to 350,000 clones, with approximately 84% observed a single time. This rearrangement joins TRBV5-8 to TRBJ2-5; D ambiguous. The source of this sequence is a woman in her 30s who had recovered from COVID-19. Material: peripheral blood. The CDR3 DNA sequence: TGTGCCAGCAGCTTAAGTCAGGTCCAAGAGACCCAGTACTTC. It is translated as CASSLSQVQETQYF.